The 6 T cell receptor beta chains presented below share a single source sample, sequenced in a study of radiation and T cells in renal cell carcinoma. Clones were read by immunoSEQ multiplex PCR, and TCRdb kept only the in-frame ones, dropping some. This repertoire shows roughly 12,000 clones, about 61% found once; its top ten account for 15% to 20%. Treatment described: treatment-naive control, cytoreductive nephrectomy. The sample in question was tumor tissue, obtained from a patient whose treatment was nephrectomy without radiotherapy. These receptor sequences come from a woman over 75 with renal cell carcinoma.

The chain couples TRBV2 to TRBJ2-1; maybe TRBD2 (5 bases). The V gene's germline CDR1 is SNHLY and CDR2 FYNNEI. CDR3 length: 14 residues. The ends were cut back, 6 bases at V and 0 bases at J, with 9 bases in the middle. The CDR3 spells CASSGLSSYNEQFF. The CDR3 DNA reads TGTGCCAGCAGCGGACTCTCCTCCTACAATGAGCAGTTCTTC.

The CDR3 nucleotides are TGTGCCAGCAGCTCGACCACTAGCGGGGCTTTTGTAGATACGCAGTATTTT. Amino acids: CASSSTTSGAFVDTQYF. The chain is built from TRBV9 and TRBJ2-3; TRBD2 aligns across 10 bases. The germline CDR1 and CDR2 sequences are SGDLS and YYNGEE. V shed 4 bases and J 5 bases; nucleotides not matched to a gene: 13. The CDR3 loop spans 17 amino acids.

Here the CDR3 reads CASSPRIGTGVGYTF. The CDR3 DNA reads TGTGCCAGCAGCCCCCGGATCGGGACAGGGGTAGGCTACACCTTC. The genes are TRBV9 and TRBJ1-2; 10 positions agree with TRBD1. Germline trimming cut 4 bases from V and 8 bases from J; bases unmatched to any gene: 11. The germline V gene has CDR1 SGDLS and CDR2 YYNGEE. The CDR3 loop spans 15 amino acids.

The rearrangement joins TRBV7-2 to TRBJ1-1; D possibly corresponds to TRBD1 (5 bases). Germline V gene sequence: CDR1 SGHTA, CDR2 FQGNSA. This CDR3 comprises 14 residues. Trimming shortened V by 0 bases and J by 5 bases, and 10 bases separated the two germline ends. CDR3 loop: CASSLASRVTEAFF. CDR3 bases: TGTGCCAGCAGCTTAGCATCCAGGGTGACTGAAGCTTTCTTT.

This clone was picked up a small number of times. The chain has TRBV19 and TRBJ1-1; D not certain. Germline assignment: CDR1 LNHDA and CDR2 SQIVND (reference sequence). The CDR3 sequence is 11 residues long. Trimming took off 6 bases at V and 8 bases at J, with 10 bases between the two ends. DNA of the CDR3: TGTGCCAGTAGATTCAGCTCAGAAGCTTTCTTT. Amino acid sequence: CASRFSSEAFF.

The rearrangement joins TRBV2 to TRBJ2-5; weak D call: TRBD2 (5 bases). The V end was cut by 6 bases, the J end by 4 bases, with 9 bases between. Germline V lookup: CDR1 SNHLY, CDR2 FYNNEI. CDR3 length: 12 residues. CDR3 sequence reads: CASSPSGETQYF. The CDR3, as DNA: TGTGCCAGCAGCCCCAGCGGAGAGACCCAGTACTTC.